The T cell receptor beta chain under discussion was sequenced for a study of cytomegalovirus exposure and HLA in healthy donors. Primers: 60 Vbeta forward and 13 Jbeta reverse. Here immunoSEQ multiplex PCR was the method, and the copy in TCRdb shows in-frame clones only, minus some. The sample includes about 160,000 clones, roughly four fifths of them seen just once. Study conclusions and caveats: In an earlier analysis, about 87% or about 30%: the productive usage of most TCR beta V segments. Exclusion applied to some V segments, including TRBV6-2 and TRBV6-3, as they were indistinguishable. Researchers reported that three CMV-associated chains were confirmed in vitro as CMV antigen-specific.

Comments on this clone: Its target is unknown.

V was pared by 1 base and J by 7 bases, with 14 bases of the junction left unmatched. CDR3 length: 17 residues. From germline, CDR1 is ENHRY and CDR2 SYGVKD. This sequence joins TRBV10-3 and TRBJ2-7; 9 bases are a match to TRBD1. The sample comprised PBMCs. The sequence came from a woman younger than 35 in good health and CMV-seronegative. As DNA, the CDR3 is TGTGCCATCAGTGAGTTTGGTATACAGGGGGCCCGTAGTGAGCAGTACTTC. Translated, it gives CAISEFGIQGARSEQYF.